This T cell receptor (beta chain) derives from a study of regulatory T cells. Study observations and caveats: Hydrophobic residues at CDR3 positions 6 and 7 were enriched in conventional CD4+ T cells of CD3G-deficient patients.

Trimming took off 3 bases at V and 9 bases at J, with 12 bases between the two ends. This CDR3 spans 13 amino acids. Germline lookup yields CDR1 LNHDA and CDR2 SQIVND (reference sequence). As regards this clone: The antigen is undetermined.

Amplification used 52 TRBV primers and 13 TRBJ primers. TCRdb's table, derived via immunoSEQ multiplex PCR, lists solely in-frame clones and lacks some. Among about 21,000 clones, approximately 90% were seen once, and the ten largest hold approximately 1.3%. The sample consisted of conventional CD4+ T cells sorted from blood. The chain uses TRBV19 and TRBJ1-5, with D tentatively TRBD1 (6 bases). The sequence was collected from a child under 18 with CD3G deficiency. As DNA, the CDR3 is TGTGCCAGTAGTATGACAGGCGAGGGGCCCCAGCATTTT. Protein sequence: CASSMTGEGPQHF. The entire variable domain, with the rest obtained from reference TRBV19 and TRBJ1-5, is as follows: DGGITQSPKYLFRKEGQNVTLSCEQNLNHDAMYWYRQDPGQGLRLIYYSQIVNDFQKGDIAEGYSVSREKKESFPLTVTSAQKNPTAFYLCASSMTGEGPQHFGDGTRLSIL.